These 10 T cell receptor beta chains were sequenced from one sample in a study of Ad26.COV2.S vaccination and SARS-CoV-2 variants. Clones were read by immunoSEQ multiplex PCR, and TCRdb kept only the in-frame ones, dropping some. The sample contains 150,000 to 200,000 clones, roughly 89% of which appear only once. This sample comprised peripheral blood, obtained after recovery from COVID-19. Receptors were obtained from a human donor who had recovered from COVID-19.

This clone was seen once. The chain couples TRBV20-1 to TRBJ1-1, with a weak D call TRBD1 (6 bases). V lost 3 bases and J lost 4, with 9 bases in between. The length of the CDR3 is 12 residues. CDR1 and CDR2 (germline): DFQATT, SNEGSKA (reference sequence). The CDR3 loop is CSASGGLTEAFF. The CDR3 DNA reads as TGCAGTGCTAGTGGGGGGCTCACTGAAGCTTTCTTT.

The rearrangement joins TRBV30 to TRBJ2-3; tentative D call: TRBD1 (5 bases). This CDR3 is 11 amino acids long. Deletions cut 0 bases from V and 10 bases from J, with 8 bases between. Looked up from germline, CDR1 is GTSNPN and CDR2 is SVGIG (reference sequence). The CDR3 DNA reads as TGTGCCTGGAGTGTAGGGGTTGCGCAGTATTTT. Protein sequence: CAWSVGVAQYF.

The CDR3 bases are TGTGCCAGCAGTTTAGCGAATGAGCAGTTCTTC. This codes for CASSLANEQFF. The V gene is TRBV14, the J gene TRBJ2-1; tentatively, D is TRBD2 (5 bases). The V gene's germline CDR1 is SGHDN and CDR2 FVKESK. The CDR3 contains 11 residues. V was cut by 6 bases and J by 7 bases, with 7 bases left in between. Drawing the rest from reference TRBV14 and TRBJ2-1, the complete variable domain is EAGVTQFPSHSVIEKGQTVTLRCDPISGHDNLYWYRRVMGKEIKFLLHFVKESKQDESGMPNNRFLAERTGGTYSTLKVQPAELEDSGVYFCASSLANEQFFGPGTRLTVL.

CDR3 coding DNA: TGTGCCAGCAGCTTAGGAGCCGGGACAGGGGGTTATGGCTACACCTTC. Amino acid sequence: CASSLGAGTGGYGYTF. The chain is built from TRBV13 and TRBJ1-2; 11 nucleotides match TRBD1. J was trimmed by 5 bases and V by 0 bases; bases with no gene match: 5. The germline gives CDR1 PRHDT, CDR2 FYEKMQ (reference sequence). CDR3 length: 16 residues.

This chain uses TRBV7-9 with TRBJ1-2; D is undetermined. Trimming took off 2 bases at V and 4 bases at J, with 17 bases between the two ends. CDR1 and CDR2 from the germline V gene are SEHNR and FQNEAQ (reference sequence). This CDR3 region has 16 residues. CDR3 amino acids: CASSLKGGPQIYGYTF. DNA for the CDR3: TGTGCCAGCAGCTTAAAAGGAGGGCCACAAATCTATGGCTACACCTTC.

The J gene is TRBJ2-7, the V gene TRBV7-9, with D perhaps TRBD1 or TRBD2 (5 bases each). Germline CDR1 SEHNR, CDR2 FQNEAQ (reference sequence). This CDR3 comprises 15 residues. Trimming pared 1 base from V and 2 bases from J, leaving 12 bases between. CDR3 region: CASSLGGVGAYEQYF. The CDR3 DNA reads as TGTGCCAGCAGCTTAGGTGGGGTGGGGGCCTACGAGCAGTACTTC.

Of note for this clone: One junction end disagrees with the germline gene, perhaps due to a read error. The rearrangement uses TRBV6-8 and TRBJ1-1, with 12 bases lining up with TRBD1. The CDR3 has 14 amino acids. Germline V lookup: CDR1 MNHGY, CDR2 SAAAGT. Here the CDR3 reads CASSPPPGQGAFVF. The DNA of the CDR3 is TGTGCCAGCAGCCCCCCCCCGGGACAGGGGGCCTTCGTCTTT.

This clone has only one observation. The rearrangement joins TRBV6-7 to TRBJ2-7; D remains unclear. TRBV6-7 is an open reading frame whose function is uncertain. Trimming removed 8 bases from V and 6 bases from J, with 11 bases in between. The CDR3 extends over 11 amino acids. The CDR3 coding sequence is TGTGCCAGCGGAATCCCGTCCGAGCAGTACTTC. Its protein product is CASGIPSEQYF.

This clone was seen repeatedly, ten times or more. V and J are TRBV28 and TRBJ1-2; possibly TRBD1 for D (6 bases). V dropped 7 bases and J dropped 4 bases, with 16 bases sitting between them. The CDR3 covers 14 residues. Germline lookup yields CDR1 MDHEN and CDR2 SYDVKM. CDR3 amino acids: CASTLGGQSYGYTF. The DNA of the CDR3 is TGTGCCAGCACCCTTGGAGGACAGAGCTATGGCTACACCTTC.

The CDR3 loop is CASTPNSERPQETQYF. CDR3 DNA: TGTGCCAGCACACCTAACTCTGAGAGGCCCCAAGAGACCCAGTACTTC. This chain joins TRBV7-6 and TRBJ2-5; D gene uncertain. There are 16 residues in the CDR3. Germline CDR1 reads SGHVS; CDR2 reads FNYEAQ. Trimming left V 7 bases short and J 1 base short, with 19 bases between.